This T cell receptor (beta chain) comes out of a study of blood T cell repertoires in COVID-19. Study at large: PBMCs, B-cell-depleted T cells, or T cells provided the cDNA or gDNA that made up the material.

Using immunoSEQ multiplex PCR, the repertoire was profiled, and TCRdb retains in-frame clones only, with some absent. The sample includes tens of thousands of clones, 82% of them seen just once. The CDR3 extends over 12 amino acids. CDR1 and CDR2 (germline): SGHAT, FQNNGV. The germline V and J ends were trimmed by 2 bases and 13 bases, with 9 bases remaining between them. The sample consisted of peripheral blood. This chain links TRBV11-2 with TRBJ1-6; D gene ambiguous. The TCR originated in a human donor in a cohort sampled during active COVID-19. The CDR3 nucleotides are TGTGCCAGCAGCTTAATCGGTTCGCCCCTCCACTTT. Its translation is CASSLIGSPLHF.